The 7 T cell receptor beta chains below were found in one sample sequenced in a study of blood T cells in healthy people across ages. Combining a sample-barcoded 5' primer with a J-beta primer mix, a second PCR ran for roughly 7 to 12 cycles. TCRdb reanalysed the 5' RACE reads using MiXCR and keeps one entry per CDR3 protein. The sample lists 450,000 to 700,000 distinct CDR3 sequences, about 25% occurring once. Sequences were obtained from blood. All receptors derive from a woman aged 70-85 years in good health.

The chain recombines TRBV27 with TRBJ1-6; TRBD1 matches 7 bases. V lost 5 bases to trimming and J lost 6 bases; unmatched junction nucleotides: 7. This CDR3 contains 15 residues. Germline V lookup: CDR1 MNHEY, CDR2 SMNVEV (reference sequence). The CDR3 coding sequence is TGTGCCAGCAGTCCTCTCGGGACAGTTAATTCACCCCTCCACTTT. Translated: CASSPLGTVNSPLHF.

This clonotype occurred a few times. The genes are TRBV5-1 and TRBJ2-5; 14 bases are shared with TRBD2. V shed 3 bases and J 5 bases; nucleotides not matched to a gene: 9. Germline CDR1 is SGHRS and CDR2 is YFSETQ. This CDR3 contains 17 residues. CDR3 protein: CASSWTTSGGEGETQYF. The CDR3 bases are TGCGCCAGCAGCTGGACGACTAGCGGGGGGGAGGGCGAGACCCAGTACTTC.

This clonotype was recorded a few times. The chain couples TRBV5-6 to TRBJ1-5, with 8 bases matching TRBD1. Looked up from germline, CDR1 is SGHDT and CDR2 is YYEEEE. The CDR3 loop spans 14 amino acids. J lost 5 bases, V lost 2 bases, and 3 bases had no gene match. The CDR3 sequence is CASSFKTGDQPQHF. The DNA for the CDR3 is TGTGCCAGCAGCTTTAAGACAGGGGATCAGCCCCAGCATTTT.

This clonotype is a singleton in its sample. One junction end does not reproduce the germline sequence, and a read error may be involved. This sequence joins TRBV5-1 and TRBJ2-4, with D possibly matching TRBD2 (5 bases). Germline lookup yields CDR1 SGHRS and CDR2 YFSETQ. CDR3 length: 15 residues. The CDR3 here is CVSSLEGEGSNIQYF. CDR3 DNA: TGCGTCAGCAGCTTGGAAGGTGAGGGTAGTAACATTCAGTACTTC.

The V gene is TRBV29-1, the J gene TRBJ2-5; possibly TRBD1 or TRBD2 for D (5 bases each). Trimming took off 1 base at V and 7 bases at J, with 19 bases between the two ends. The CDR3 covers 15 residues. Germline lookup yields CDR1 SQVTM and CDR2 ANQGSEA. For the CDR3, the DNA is TGCAGCGTTGAAGCTCAGGAAGGGGAGTATGCGACCCAGTACTTC. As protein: CSVEAQEGEYATQYF.

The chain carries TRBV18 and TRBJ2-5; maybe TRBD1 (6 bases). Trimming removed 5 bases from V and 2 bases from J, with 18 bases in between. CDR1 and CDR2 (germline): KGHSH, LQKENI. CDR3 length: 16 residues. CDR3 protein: CASSSQGGQLQETQYF. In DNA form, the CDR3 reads TGTGCCAGCTCATCACAAGGCGGACAGCTACAAGAGACCCAGTACTTC.

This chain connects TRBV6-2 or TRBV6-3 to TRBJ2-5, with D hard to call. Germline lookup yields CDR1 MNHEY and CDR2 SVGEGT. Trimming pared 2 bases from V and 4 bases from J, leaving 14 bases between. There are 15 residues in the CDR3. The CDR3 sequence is CASSYGSRTGETQYF. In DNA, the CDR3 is TGTGCCAGCAGTTACGGTTCACGGACGGGAGAGACCCAGTACTTC.